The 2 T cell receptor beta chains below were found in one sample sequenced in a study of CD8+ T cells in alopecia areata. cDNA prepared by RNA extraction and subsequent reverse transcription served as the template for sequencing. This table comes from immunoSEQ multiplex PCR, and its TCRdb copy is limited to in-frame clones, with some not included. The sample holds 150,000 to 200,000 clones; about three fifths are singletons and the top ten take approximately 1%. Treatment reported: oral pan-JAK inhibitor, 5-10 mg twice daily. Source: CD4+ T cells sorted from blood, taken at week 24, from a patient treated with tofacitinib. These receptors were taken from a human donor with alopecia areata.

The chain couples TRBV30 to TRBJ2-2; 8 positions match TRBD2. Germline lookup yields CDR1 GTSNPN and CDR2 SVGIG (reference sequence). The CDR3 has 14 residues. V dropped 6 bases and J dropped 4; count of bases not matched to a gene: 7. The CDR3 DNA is TGTGCCTGTACCGCGGGGGGCCCCACCGGGGAGCTGTTTTTT. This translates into CACTAGGPTGELFF. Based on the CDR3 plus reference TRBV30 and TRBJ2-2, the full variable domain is SQTIHQWPATLVQPVGSPLSLECTVEGTSNPNLYWYRQAAGRGLQLLFYSVGIGQISSEVPQNLSASRPQDRQFILSSKKLLLSDSGFYLCACTAGGPTGELFFGEGSRLTVL.

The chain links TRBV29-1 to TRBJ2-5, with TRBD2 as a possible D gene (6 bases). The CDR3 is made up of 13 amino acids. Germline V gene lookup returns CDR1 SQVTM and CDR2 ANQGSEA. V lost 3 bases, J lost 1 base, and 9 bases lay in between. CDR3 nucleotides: TGCAGCGTTGATCGACTAGTCCAAGAGACCCAGTACTTC. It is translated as CSVDRLVQETQYF.